This T cell receptor beta chain appears in the sequencing data of a study of shared clonotypes between healthy human individuals. The wider study: For every donor, three CD4 naive, three CD4 memory, two CD8 naive and one CD8 memory plates were used.

Regarding this clone: What it binds is not known.

The CDR3 loop spans 17 amino acids. The germline CDR1 and CDR2 sequences are SNHLY and FYNNEI. V trimming: 2 bases; J trimming: 2 bases; junction bases outside the gene matches: 11. Study-level results: The naive CD4 repertoires of several donors were compared, and around 4.7% of clonotypes were shared. Incompleteness in sorted-subset sequencing, despite large depth, was shown by rarefaction.

The assay was carried out at the deep level. Generated by immunoSEQ multiplex PCR, the TCRdb table keeps only in-frame clones and is missing some. The sample gives about 1 million clones, around 75% of which show up once; around 1.4% is in the top ten. The material sequenced was memory CD4+ T cells sorted from blood. Subset in this sample: CD45RA-negative fraction. The chain has TRBV2 and TRBJ2-7, with 8 positions matching TRBD2. This clonotype was sampled from a man between 18 and 35 years old in good health. The CDR3 bases are TGTGCCAGCAGTGAACTAGCGGGCCCCAAACAACCCTACGAGCAGTACTTC. It translates to CASSELAGPKQPYEQYF.